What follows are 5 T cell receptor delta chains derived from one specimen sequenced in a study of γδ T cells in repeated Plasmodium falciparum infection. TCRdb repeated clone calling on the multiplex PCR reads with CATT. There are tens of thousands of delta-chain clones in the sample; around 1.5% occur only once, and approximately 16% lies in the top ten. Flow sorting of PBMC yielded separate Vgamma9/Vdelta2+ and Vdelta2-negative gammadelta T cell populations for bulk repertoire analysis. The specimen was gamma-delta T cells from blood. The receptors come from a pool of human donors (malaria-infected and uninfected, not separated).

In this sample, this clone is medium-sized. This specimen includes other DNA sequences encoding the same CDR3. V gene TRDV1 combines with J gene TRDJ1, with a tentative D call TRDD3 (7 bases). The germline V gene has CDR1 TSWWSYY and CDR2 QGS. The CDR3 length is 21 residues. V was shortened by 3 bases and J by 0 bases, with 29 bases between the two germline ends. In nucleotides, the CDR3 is TGTGCTCTTGGGGAGCTTTGCTCCTACAATCTCTGGGGGTTCTACACCGATAAACTCATCTTT. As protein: CALGELCSYNLWGFYTDKLIF.

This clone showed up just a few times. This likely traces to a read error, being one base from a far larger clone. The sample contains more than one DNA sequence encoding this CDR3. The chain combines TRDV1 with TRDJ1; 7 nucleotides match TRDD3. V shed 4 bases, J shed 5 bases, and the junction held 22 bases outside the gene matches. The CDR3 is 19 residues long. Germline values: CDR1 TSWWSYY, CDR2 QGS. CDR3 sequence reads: CALGVHVGGGGPGRDKLIF. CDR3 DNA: TGTGCTCTTGGGGTCCACGTAGGGGGTGGGGGACCCGGCAGGGATAAACTCATCTTT.

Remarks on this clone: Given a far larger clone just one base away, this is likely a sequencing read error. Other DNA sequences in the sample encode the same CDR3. CDR3 region: CALGELILSLWGIRPDKLIF. CDR3 DNA: TGTGCTCTTGGAGAACTGATCCTCTCCCTCTGGGGGATACGACCCGATAAACTCATCTTT. V and J are TRDV1 and TRDJ1; the match to TRDD3 covers 12 bases. The J gene, left out of TCRdb, was set here by checking the DNA against germline. The V gene's germline CDR1 is TSWWSYY and CDR2 QGS. The CDR3 is made up of 20 amino acids.

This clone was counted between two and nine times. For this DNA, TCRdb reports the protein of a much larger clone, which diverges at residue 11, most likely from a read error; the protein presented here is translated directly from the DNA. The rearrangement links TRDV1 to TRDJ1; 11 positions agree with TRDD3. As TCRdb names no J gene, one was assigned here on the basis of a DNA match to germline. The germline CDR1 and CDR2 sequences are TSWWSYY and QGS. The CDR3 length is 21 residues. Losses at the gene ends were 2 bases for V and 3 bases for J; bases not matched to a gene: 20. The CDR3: CALGESILQNVWGIRADKLIF. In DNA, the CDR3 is TGTGCTCTTGGGGAAAGTATCCTACAAAACGTTTGGGGGATACGCGCCGATAAACTCATCTTT.

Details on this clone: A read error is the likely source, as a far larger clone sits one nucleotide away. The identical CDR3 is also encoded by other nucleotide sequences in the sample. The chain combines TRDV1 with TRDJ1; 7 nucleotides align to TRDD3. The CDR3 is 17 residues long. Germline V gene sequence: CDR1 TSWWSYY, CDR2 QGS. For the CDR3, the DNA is TGTGCTCTTGGGGAACTTAGGTGGGGGACGTACACTGATAAACTCATCTTT. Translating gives CALGELRWGTYTDKLIF.